Listed below are T cell receptor beta chains from one sample, sequenced in a study of metastatic and nonmetastatic thyroid tumors. TCRdb reprocessed the PCR reads via MiXCR. The top ten hold roughly 22% of the sample, which has 46,000 or so clones, about 16% seen once. The sample was blood. Source of these receptors: a female donor with papillary thyroid cancer or a benign thyroid nodule (not recorded which). Some clones in this sample may be carry-over from other donors' samples. CDR3s include the opening cysteine and the closing phenylalanine or tryptophan. D genes are given only for firm matches. The listing skips clone size in some rows; elsewhere it reads once, few, many or a size class.

clone_size j_call d_call cdr3_length v_call cdr3_nt cdr3_aa
many TRBJ2-3 - 10 TRBV20-1 TGCAGTGCCCCCGTTGATACGCAGTATTTT CSAPVDTQYF
- TRBJ2-1 - 15 TRBV9 TGTGCCAGCAGCGTAGGGGGGAGTGGCTACAATGAGCAGTTCTTC CASSVGGSGYNEQFF
many TRBJ2-7 TRBD2 16 TRBV15 TGTGCCACCAGCAGAGATTTGGCTAGCGGGTTCTACGAGCAGTACTTC CATSRDLASGFYEQYF
many TRBJ1-2 - 13 TRBV28 TGTGCCAGCAGTCGGGGGACGCGTGATGGCTACACCTTC CASSRGTRDGYTF
medium-sized TRBJ2-3 TRBD1 15 TRBV6-1 TGTGCCAGCAGCCCTGGACAGGGCGCAACGGATACGCAGTATTTT CASSPGQGATDTQYF
medium-sized TRBJ2-3 - 13 TRBV28 TGTGCCAGCAGTTTACTCTTCACAGATACGCAGTATTTT CASSLLFTDTQYF
few TRBJ2-1 TRBD1 13 TRBV6-2/TRBV6-3 TGTGCCAGCAGTAGTAACAGGGGCGATGAGCAGTTCTTC CASSSNRGDEQFF
many TRBJ2-5 - 14 TRBV5-1 TGCGCCAGCAGCCCAACAGGGTCGGGAGAGACCCAGTACTTC CASSPTGSGETQYF
- TRBJ2-2 - 13 TRBV11-3 TGTGCCAGCAGGGCAGGAGGCACCGGGGAGCTGTTTTTT CASRAGGTGELFF
medium-sized TRBJ2-1 TRBD2 15 TRBV24-1 TGTGCCACCAGTGATACGGGACTAGCTTACAATGAGCAGTTCTTC CATSDTGLAYNEQFF
few TRBJ2-1 TRBD2 15 TRBV6-1 TGTGCCAGCAGTGATCGGAGCTCGGGAGGGTATGAGCAGTTCTTC CASSDRSSGGYEQFF
many TRBJ1-1 - 15 TRBV5-1 TGCGCCAGCAGCTTAGCAGGGAGGGTGAACACTGAAGCTTTCTTT CASSLAGRVNTEAFF
many TRBJ2-1 - 16 TRBV5-6 TGTGCCAGCAGCTTGGATCGGGGGGCGACGTACAATGAGCAGTTCTTC CASSLDRGATYNEQFF
many TRBJ2-1 - 13 TRBV6-1 TGTGCCAGCAGTATCAACAGCTACAATGAGCAGTTCTTC CASSINSYNEQFF